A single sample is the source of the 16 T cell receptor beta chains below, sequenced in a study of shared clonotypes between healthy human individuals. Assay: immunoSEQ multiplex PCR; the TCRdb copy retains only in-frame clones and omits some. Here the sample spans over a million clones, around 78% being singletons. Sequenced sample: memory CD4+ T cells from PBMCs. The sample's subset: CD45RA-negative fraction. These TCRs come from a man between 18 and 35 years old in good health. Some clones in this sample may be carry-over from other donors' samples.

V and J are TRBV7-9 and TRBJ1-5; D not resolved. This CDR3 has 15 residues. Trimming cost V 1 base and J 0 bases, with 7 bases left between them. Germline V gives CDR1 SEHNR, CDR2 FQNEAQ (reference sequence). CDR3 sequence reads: CASSLVADSNQPQHF. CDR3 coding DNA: TGTGCCAGCAGCTTAGTGGCTGATAGCAATCAGCCCCAGCATTTT.

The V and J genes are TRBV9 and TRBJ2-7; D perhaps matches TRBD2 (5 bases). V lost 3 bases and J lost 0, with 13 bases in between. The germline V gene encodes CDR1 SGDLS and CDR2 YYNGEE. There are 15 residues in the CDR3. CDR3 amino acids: CASSAQSGNSYEQYF. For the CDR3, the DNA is TGTGCCAGCAGCGCCCAGAGCGGCAACTCCTACGAGCAGTACTTC.

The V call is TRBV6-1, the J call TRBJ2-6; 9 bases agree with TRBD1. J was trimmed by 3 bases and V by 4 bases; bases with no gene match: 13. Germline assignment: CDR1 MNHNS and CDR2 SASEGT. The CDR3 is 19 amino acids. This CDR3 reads CASSVWAGGQGYGANVLTF. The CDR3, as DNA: TGTGCCAGCAGTGTCTGGGCCGGGGGACAGGGCTATGGGGCCAACGTCCTGACTTTC.

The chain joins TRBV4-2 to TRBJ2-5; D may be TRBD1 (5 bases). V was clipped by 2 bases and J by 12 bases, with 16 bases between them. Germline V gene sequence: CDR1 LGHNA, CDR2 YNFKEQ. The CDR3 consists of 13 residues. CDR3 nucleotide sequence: TGTGCCAGCAGCCAAATTCTGGGGCAGCTGGAGTACTTC. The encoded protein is CASSQILGQLEYF.

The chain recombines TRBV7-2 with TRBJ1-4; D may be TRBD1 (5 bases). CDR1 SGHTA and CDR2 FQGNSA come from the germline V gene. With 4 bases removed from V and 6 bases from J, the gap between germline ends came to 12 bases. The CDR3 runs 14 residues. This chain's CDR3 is CASSSGYLDEKLFF. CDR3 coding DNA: TGTGCCAGCAGCTCAGGGTATCTCGATGAAAAACTGTTTTTT.

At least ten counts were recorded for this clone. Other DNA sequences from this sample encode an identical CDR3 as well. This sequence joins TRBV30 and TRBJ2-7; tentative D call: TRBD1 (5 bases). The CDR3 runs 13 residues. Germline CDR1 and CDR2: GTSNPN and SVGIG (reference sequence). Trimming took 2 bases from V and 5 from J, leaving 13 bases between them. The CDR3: CAWSPKGLDEQYF. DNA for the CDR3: TGTGCCTGGAGTCCTAAGGGGTTGGACGAGCAGTACTTC.

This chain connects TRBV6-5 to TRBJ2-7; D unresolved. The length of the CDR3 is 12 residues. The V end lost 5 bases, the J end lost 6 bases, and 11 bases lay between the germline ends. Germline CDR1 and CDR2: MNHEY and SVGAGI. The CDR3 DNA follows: TGTGCCAGCAGTAACCCGCCTGGCGAGCAGTACTTC. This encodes CASSNPPGEQYF.

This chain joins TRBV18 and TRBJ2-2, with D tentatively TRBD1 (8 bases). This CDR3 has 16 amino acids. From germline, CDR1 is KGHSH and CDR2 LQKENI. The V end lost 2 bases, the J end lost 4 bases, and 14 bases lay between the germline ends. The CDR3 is CASSPRQGRGTGELFF. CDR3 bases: TGTGCCAGCTCACCAAGACAGGGGAGGGGCACCGGGGAGCTGTTTTTT.

Here the CDR3 DNA reads TGTGCCAGCAGCCACAGTGGGACAGGAACCTACAATGAGCAGTTCTTC. Translated: CASSHSGTGTYNEQFF. This rearrangement joins TRBV7-3 to TRBJ2-1; 8 bases are a match to TRBD1. V dropped 5 bases and J dropped 2; count of bases not matched to a gene: 8. Germline loops: CDR1 SGHTA, CDR2 FQGTGA. This CDR3 contains 16 residues.

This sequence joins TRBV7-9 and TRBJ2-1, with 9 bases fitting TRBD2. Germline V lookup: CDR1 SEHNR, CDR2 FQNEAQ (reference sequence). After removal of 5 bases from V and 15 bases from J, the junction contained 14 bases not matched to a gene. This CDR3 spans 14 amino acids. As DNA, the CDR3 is TGTGCCAGCAGCGACAGGACTAGCGACATGAGTATGTTCTTC. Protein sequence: CASSDRTSDMSMFF.

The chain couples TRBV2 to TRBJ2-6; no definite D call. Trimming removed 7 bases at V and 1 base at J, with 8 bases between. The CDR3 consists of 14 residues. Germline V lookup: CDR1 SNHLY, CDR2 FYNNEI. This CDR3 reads CASKQQSGANVLTF. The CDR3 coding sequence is TGTGCCAGCAAGCAACAGTCTGGGGCCAACGTCCTGACTTTC. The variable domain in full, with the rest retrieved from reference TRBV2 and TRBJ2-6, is EPEVTQTPSHQVTQMGQEVILRCVPISNHLYFYWYRQILGQKVEFLVSFYNNEISEKSEIFDDQFSVERPDGSNFTLKIRSTKLEDSAMYFCASKQQSGANVLTFGAGSRLTVL.

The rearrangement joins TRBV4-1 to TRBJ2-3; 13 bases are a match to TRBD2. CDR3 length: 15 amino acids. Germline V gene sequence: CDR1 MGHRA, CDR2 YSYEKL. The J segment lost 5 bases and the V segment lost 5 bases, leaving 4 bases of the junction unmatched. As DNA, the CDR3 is TGCGCCAGCAGCATCGGACTAGCGGGAGTAGATACGCAGTATTTT. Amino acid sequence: CASSIGLAGVDTQYF.

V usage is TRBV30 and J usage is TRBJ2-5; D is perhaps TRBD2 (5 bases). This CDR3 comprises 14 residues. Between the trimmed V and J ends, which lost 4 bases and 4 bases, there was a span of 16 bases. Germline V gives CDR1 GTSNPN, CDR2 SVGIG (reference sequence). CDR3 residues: CAWTPGPEGETQYF. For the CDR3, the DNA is TGTGCCTGGACTCCCGGCCCCGAGGGAGAGACCCAGTACTTC.

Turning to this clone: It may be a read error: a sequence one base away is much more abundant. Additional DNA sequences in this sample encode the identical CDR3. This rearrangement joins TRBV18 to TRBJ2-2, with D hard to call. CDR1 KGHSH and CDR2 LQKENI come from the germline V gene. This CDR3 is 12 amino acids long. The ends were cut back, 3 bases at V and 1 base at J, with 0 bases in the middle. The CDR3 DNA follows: TGTGCCAGCTCACCGAACACCGGGGAGCTGTTTTTT. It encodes CASSPNTGELFF.

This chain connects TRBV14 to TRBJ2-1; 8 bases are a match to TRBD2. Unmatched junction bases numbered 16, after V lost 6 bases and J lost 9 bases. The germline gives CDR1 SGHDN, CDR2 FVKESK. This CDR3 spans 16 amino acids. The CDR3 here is CASSPYREGRDGEQFF. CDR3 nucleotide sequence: TGTGCCAGCAGTCCTTACCGGGAGGGCCGGGACGGTGAGCAGTTCTTC.

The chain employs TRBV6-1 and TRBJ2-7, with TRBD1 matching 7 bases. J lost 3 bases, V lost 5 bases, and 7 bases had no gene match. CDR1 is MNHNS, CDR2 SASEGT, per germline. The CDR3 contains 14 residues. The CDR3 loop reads CASSQTGKGYEQYF. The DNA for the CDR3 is TGTGCCAGCAGTCAGACAGGGAAAGGCTACGAGCAGTACTTC.